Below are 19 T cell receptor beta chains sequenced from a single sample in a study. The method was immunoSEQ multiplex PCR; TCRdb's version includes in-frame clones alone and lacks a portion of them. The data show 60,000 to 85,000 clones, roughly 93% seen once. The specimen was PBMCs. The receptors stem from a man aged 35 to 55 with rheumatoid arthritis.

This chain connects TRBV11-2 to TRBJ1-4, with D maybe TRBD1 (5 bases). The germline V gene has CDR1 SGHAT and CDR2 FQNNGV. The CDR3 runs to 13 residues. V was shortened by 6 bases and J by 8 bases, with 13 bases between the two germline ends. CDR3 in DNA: TGTGCCAGCAGACCGACAGAGGGGGAAAAACTGTTTTTT. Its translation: CASRPTEGEKLFF.

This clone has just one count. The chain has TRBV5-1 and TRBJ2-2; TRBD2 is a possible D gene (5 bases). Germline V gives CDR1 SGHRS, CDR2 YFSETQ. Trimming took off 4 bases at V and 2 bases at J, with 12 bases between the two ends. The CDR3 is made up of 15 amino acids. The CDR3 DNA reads TGCGCCAGCAGCCTCGGACTGGTAAACACCGGGGAGCTGTTTTTT. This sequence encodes CASSLGLVNTGELFF.

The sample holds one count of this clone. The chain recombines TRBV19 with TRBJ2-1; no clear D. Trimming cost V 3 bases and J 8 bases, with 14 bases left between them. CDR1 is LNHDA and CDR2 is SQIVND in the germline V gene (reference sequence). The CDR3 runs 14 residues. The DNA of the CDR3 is TGTGCCAGTAGTATTGGGCACTCCCACTATGAGCAGTTCTTC. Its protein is CASSIGHSHYEQFF.

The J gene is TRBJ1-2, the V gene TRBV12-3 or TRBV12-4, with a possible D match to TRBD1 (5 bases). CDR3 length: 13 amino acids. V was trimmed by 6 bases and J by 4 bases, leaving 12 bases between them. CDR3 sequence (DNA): TGTGCCAGCAGCCCTAGGGGCCTCTATGGCTACACCTTC. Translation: CASSPRGLYGYTF.

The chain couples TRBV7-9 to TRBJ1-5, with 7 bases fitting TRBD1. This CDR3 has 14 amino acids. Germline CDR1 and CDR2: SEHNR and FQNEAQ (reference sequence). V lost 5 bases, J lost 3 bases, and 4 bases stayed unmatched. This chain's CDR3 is CASSPGQVNQPQHF. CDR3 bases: TGTGCCAGCAGCCCAGGACAGGTCAATCAGCCCCAGCATTTT.

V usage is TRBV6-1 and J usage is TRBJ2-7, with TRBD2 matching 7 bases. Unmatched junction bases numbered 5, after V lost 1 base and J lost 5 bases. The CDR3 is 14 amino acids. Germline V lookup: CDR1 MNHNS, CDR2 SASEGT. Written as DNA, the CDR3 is TGTGCCAGCAGTGAAGGGTGGGAGGGCGACGAGCAGTACTTC. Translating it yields CASSEGWEGDEQYF.

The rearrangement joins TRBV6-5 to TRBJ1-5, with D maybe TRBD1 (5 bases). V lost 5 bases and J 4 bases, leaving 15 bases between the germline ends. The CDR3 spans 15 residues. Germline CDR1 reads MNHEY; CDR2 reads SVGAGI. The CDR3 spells CASSPLLGGNQPQHF. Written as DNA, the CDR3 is TGTGCCAGCAGTCCTCTTCTTGGGGGAAATCAGCCCCAGCATTTT.

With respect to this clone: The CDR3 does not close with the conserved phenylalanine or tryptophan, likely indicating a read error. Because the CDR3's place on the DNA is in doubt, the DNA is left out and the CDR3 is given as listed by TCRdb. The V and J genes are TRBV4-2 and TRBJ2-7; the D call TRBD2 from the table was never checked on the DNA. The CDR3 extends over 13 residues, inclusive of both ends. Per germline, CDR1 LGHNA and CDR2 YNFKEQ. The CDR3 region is CASSQDEGRALYI.

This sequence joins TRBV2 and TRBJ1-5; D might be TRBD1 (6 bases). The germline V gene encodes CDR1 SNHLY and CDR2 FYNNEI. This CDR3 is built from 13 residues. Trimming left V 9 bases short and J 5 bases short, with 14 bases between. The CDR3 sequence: CARGTGGDQPQHF. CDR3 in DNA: TGTGCCAGGGGGACCGGGGGCGATCAGCCCCAGCATTTT.

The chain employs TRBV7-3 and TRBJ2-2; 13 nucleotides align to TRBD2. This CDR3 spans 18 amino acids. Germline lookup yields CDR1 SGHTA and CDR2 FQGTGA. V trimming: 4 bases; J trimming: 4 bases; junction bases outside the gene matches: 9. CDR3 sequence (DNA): TGTGCCAGCAGCTCAGGGACTAGCGGGACCCGGAGCACCGGGGAGCTGTTTTTT. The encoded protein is CASSSGTSGTRSTGELFF.

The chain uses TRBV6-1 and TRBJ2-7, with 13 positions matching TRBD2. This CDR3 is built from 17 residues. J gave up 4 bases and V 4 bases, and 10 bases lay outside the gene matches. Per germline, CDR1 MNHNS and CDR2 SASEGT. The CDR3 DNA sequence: TGTGCCAGCAGTGCCCGGGGACTAGCGGGGATAACATACGAGCAGTACTTC. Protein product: CASSARGLAGITYEQYF.

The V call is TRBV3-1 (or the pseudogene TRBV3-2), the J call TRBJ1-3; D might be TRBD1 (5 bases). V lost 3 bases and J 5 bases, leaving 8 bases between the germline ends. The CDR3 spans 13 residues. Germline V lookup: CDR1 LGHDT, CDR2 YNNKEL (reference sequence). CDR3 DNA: TGTGCCAGCAGCCAGGGACTGAGAAACACCATATATTTT. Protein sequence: CASSQGLRNTIYF.

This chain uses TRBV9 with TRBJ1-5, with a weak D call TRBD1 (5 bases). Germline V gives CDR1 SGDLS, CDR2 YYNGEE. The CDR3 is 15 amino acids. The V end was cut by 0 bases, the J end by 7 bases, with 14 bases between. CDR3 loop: CASSVVPGFDQPQHF. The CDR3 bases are TGTGCCAGCAGCGTAGTCCCAGGGTTCGACCAGCCCCAGCATTTT.

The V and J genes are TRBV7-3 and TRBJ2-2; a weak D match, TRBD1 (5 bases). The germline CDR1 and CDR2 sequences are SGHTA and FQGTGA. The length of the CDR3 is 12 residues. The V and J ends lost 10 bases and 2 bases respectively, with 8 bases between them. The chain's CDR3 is CATGSNTGELFF. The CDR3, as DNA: TGTGCCACAGGGTCAAACACCGGGGAGCTGTTTTTT.

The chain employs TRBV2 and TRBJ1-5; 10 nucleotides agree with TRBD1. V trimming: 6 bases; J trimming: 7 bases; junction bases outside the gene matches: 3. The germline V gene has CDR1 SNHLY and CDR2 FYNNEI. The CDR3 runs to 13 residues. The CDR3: CASRRTGGQPQHF. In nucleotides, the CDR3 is TGTGCCAGCAGGAGGACAGGGGGGCAGCCCCAGCATTTT.

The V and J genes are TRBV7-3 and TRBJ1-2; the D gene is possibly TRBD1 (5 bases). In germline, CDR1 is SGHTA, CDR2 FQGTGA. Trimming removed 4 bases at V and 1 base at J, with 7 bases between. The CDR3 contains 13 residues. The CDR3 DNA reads TGTGCCAGCAGCTCGGGGGGTAACTATGGCTACACCTTC. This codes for CASSSGGNYGYTF.

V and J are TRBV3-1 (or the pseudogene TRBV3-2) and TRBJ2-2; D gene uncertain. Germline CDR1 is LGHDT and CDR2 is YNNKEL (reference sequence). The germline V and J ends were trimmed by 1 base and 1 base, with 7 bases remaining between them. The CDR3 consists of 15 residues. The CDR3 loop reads CASSQAALNTGELFF. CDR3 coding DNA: TGTGCCAGCAGCCAAGCTGCCTTGAACACCGGGGAGCTGTTTTTT.

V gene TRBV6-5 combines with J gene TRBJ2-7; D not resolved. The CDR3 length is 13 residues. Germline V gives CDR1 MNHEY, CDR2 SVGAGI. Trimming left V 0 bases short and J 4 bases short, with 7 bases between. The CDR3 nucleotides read TGTGCCAGCAGTTACTCGAGTAGGTACGAGCAGTACTTC. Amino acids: CASSYSSRYEQYF.

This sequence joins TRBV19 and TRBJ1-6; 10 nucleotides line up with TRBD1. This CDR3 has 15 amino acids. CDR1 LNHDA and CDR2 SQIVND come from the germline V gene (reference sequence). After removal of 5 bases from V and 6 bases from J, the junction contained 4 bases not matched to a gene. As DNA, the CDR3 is TGTGCCAGTAGTCCGAGGACAGGGGGTAATTCACCCCTCCACTTT. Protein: CASSPRTGGNSPLHF. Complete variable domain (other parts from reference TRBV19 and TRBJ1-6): DGGITQSPKYLFRKEGQNVTLSCEQNLNHDAMYWYRQDPGQGLRLIYYSQIVNDFQKGDIAEGYSVSREKKESFPLTVTSAQKNPTAFYLCASSPRTGGNSPLHFGNGTRLTVT.